The clone carrying this T cell receptor (beta chain) was counted at least ten times. Antigen: not known. With 5 bases removed from V and 7 bases from J, the gap between germline ends came to 9 bases. Germline values: CDR1 PRHDT, CDR2 FYEKMQ (reference sequence). The CDR3 is 13 amino acids. The data are from a study of glioma-infiltrating T cells. Whole-study results and caveats: Tissue-blood divergence was below expectation in non-neoplastic patients, above in gliomas. Only very few CDR3 sequences appeared in both tissue and blood.

Amplification of TCR alpha and beta CDR3 regions from RNA used iRepertoire nested multiplex PCR. Each CDR3 protein gets one entry after TCRdb re-called the multiplex PCR reads with MiXCR. The sample records several thousand distinct CDR3 sequences, 31% being singletons. Sequenced material: glioma tissue, nonneoplastic brain tissue, or PBMCs (not recorded which). The V gene is TRBV13, the J gene TRBJ1-6, with a weak D call TRBD1 (6 bases). The TCR comes from a human donor with low-grade glioma or glioblastoma, undergoing nonglioma brain surgery, or in good health (not recorded which). CDR3 in DNA: TGTGCCAGCAGCCCGGGGGGCAATTCACCCCTCCACTTT. This translates into CASSPGGNSPLHF.